These 26 T cell receptor beta chains were sequenced from one sample in a study of blood T cell repertoires in COVID-19. Profiled with immunoSEQ multiplex PCR; TCRdb holds only in-frame clones, not every one. This table has 300,000 to 450,000 clones, around 85% appearing once. The sample consisted of peripheral blood. All receptors come from a woman younger than 35 with acute or convalescent COVID-19.

The chain's CDR3 is CASSSPGQGKSGELFF. CDR3 coding DNA: TGTGCCAGCAGCTCGCCGGGACAGGGAAAATCGGGGGAGCTGTTTTTT. The rearrangement joins TRBV13 to TRBJ2-2, with 9 nucleotides matching TRBD1. V lost 4 bases and J lost 8; bases outside the gene matches: 11. From germline, CDR1 is PRHDT and CDR2 FYEKMQ (reference sequence). This CDR3 comprises 16 residues. The variable domain in full, completed from reference TRBV13 and TRBJ2-2, reads AAGVIQSPRHLIKEKRETATLKCYPIPRHDTVYWYQQGPGQDPQFLISFYEKMQSDKGSIPDRFSAQQFSDYHSELNMSSLELGDSALYFCASSSPGQGKSGELFFGEGSRLTVL.

J is TRBJ2-7 and V is TRBV20-1; 9 nucleotides line up with TRBD1. V was pared by 3 bases and J by 9 bases, with 12 bases of the junction left unmatched. This CDR3 comprises 14 residues. Germline CDR1 is DFQATT and CDR2 is SNEGSKA (reference sequence). CDR3 sequence reads: CSASSSEQGAWQYF. CDR3 DNA sequence: TGCAGTGCTAGTTCATCGGAACAGGGGGCATGGCAGTACTTC.

This chain links TRBV27 with TRBJ2-7, with 7 bases identical to TRBD1. The CDR3 length is 16 residues. Germline-derived CDR1 and CDR2 are MNHEY and SMNVEV (reference sequence). V dropped 5 bases and J dropped 0; count of bases not matched to a gene: 10. In DNA, the CDR3 is TGTGCCAGCAGTCCCACGGACAGGCTGAGCTCCTACGAGCAGTACTTC. Its protein is CASSPTDRLSSYEQYF.

This sequence joins TRBV3-1 (or the pseudogene TRBV3-2) and TRBJ1-2; TRBD1 is a possible D gene (5 bases). V lost 3 bases and J lost 8, with 7 bases in between. Germline V CDR1 and CDR2: LGHDT, YNNKEL (reference sequence). This CDR3 has 11 amino acids. CDR3 protein: CASSQGGGYTF. DNA for the CDR3: TGTGCCAGCAGCCAGGGGGGAGGCTACACCTTC.

This rearrangement joins TRBV15 to TRBJ2-5; D remains unclear. CDR3 length equals 13 residues. Trimming cost V 4 bases and J 2 bases, with 8 bases left between them. Germline CDR1 reads LNHNV; CDR2 reads YYDKDF (reference sequence). The CDR3 DNA reads TGTGCCACCAGCATCCGGTATCAAGAGACCCAGTACTTC. Its protein is CATSIRYQETQYF.

The chain couples TRBV6-4 to TRBJ1-2; 8 positions match TRBD1. V dropped 6 bases and J dropped 1; count of bases not matched to a gene: 7. Germline V gives CDR1 MRHNA, CDR2 SNTAGT. The CDR3 loop spans 15 amino acids. This chain's CDR3 is CASSRKQGDNYGYTF. Written as DNA, the CDR3 is TGTGCCAGCAGCCGGAAACAGGGGGATAACTATGGCTACACCTTC.

The chain combines TRBV18 with TRBJ1-3, with 8 bases that match TRBD1. In germline, CDR1 is KGHSH, CDR2 LQKENI. J lost 3 bases, V lost 2 bases, and 6 bases had no gene match. This CDR3 spans 16 amino acids. The CDR3 here is CASSPSSGTGGNTIYF. For the CDR3, the DNA is TGTGCCAGCTCACCAAGCTCCGGGACAGGTGGAAACACCATATATTTT.

The chain joins TRBV7-9 to TRBJ1-1, with TRBD1 matching 9 bases. Germline V gene sequence: CDR1 SEHNR, CDR2 FQNEAQ (reference sequence). The CDR3 runs 14 residues. Trimming removed 7 bases from V and 3 bases from J; junction bases left unmatched: 6. CDR3 protein: CASTEQGADTEAFF. The DNA for the CDR3 is TGTGCCAGCACCGAACAGGGGGCGGACACTGAAGCTTTCTTT.

This CDR3 reads CASSLLAGAFWEQYF. The DNA for the CDR3 is TGTGCCAGCAGCTTATTAGCGGGAGCCTTCTGGGAGCAGTACTTC. V usage is TRBV7-9 and J usage is TRBJ2-7; 9 bases align to TRBD2. The trim removed 2 bases at V and 7 bases at J, leaving 9 bases unmatched. The CDR3 extends over 15 amino acids. Germline CDR1 is SEHNR and CDR2 is FQNEAQ (reference sequence).

This chain links TRBV11-1 with TRBJ1-2; 7 positions match TRBD1. The CDR3 extends over 14 amino acids. Germline V gene lookup returns CDR1 SGHAT and CDR2 FQDESV (reference sequence). Trimming at V came to 6 bases and at J to 4 bases, leaving 8 bases not matched to a gene. The CDR3 loop is CASRPDRDSYGYTF. The CDR3 region has the DNA TGTGCCAGCAGACCTGACCGGGACAGCTATGGCTACACCTTC.

This clone turned up a few times. The identical CDR3 is also encoded by other nucleotide sequences in the sample. This chain connects TRBV7-9 to TRBJ1-2; D is undetermined. Looked up from germline, CDR1 is SEHNR and CDR2 is FQNEAQ (reference sequence). The V and J ends lost 5 bases and 5 bases respectively, with 9 bases between them. The CDR3 sequence is 12 residues long. The CDR3 sequence: CASSPTGYGYTF. CDR3 bases: TGTGCCAGCAGCCCGACGGGTTATGGCTACACCTTC.

The genes are TRBV6-6 and TRBJ1-6, with D possibly TRBD1 on 5 matching bases. Trimming took off 10 bases at V and 5 bases at J, with 12 bases between the two ends. The length of the CDR3 is 13 residues. Germline V gene lookup returns CDR1 MNHNY and CDR2 SVGAGI (reference sequence). The chain's CDR3 is CATGDGDNSPLHF. The CDR3 region has the DNA TGTGCCACGGGGGACGGTGATAATTCACCCCTCCACTTT.

The chain combines TRBV5-1 with TRBJ2-2; D perhaps matches TRBD2 (5 bases). The CDR3 extends over 11 amino acids. Germline CDR1 and CDR2: SGHRS and YFSETQ. Trimming removed 5 bases from V and 7 bases from J, with 6 bases in between. CDR3 sequence: CASSRGGELFF. In DNA, the CDR3 is TGCGCCAGCAGTCGGGGCGGGGAGCTGTTTTTT.

The gene calls are TRBV7-3 and TRBJ2-5; 8 nucleotides match TRBD2. The CDR3 has 16 amino acids. V shed 5 bases, J shed 4 bases, and the junction held 12 bases outside the gene matches. In germline, CDR1 is SGHTA, CDR2 FQGTGA. DNA of the CDR3: TGTGCCAGCAGCCCCTCCCAGGCGGGGGGCCTAGAGACCCAGTACTTC. Translated: CASSPSQAGGLETQYF.

About this clone itself: The same CDR3 is also encoded by other DNA sequences in this sample. The chain couples TRBV6-5 to TRBJ1-3; no definite D call. CDR1 is MNHEY and CDR2 is SVGAGI in the germline V gene. The CDR3 has 14 residues. Trimming removed 4 bases from V and 0 bases from J, with 7 bases in between. The CDR3 sequence: CASSSGSSGNTIYF. The CDR3, as DNA: TGTGCCAGCAGTTCGGGGAGCTCTGGAAACACCATATATTTT.

J is TRBJ1-1 and V is TRBV28, with 7 positions matching TRBD1. This CDR3 is 13 amino acids long. Germline lookup yields CDR1 MDHEN and CDR2 SYDVKM. V dropped 8 bases and J dropped 8; count of bases not matched to a gene: 11. The CDR3 spells CASSSTGSWEAFF. In DNA form, the CDR3 reads TGTGCCAGCTCCTCGACAGGGTCTTGGGAAGCTTTCTTT.

J is TRBJ2-2 and V is TRBV2; 9 bases line up with TRBD2. With V trimmed by 9 bases and J by 7 bases, 6 bases remained unmatched. Germline values: CDR1 SNHLY, CDR2 FYNNEI. The CDR3 runs to 13 residues. The CDR3 sequence is CARGTSFVGELFF. The CDR3 region has the DNA TGTGCCAGGGGGACTAGCTTTGTCGGGGAGCTGTTTTTT.

V gene TRBV3-1 (or the pseudogene TRBV3-2) combines with J gene TRBJ2-7, with 10 nucleotides matching TRBD1. The V gene end was trimmed by 1 base and the J gene end by 7 bases; junction bases not matched to a gene: 10. This CDR3 has 16 residues. The germline V gene encodes CDR1 LGHDT and CDR2 YNNKEL (reference sequence). The CDR3 DNA is TGTGCCAGCAGCCAAGGGGTTGGGACAGGGGATCGGGAGCAGTACTTC. Translated: CASSQGVGTGDREQYF.

The chain joins TRBV4-1 to TRBJ2-6; 8 bases are a match to TRBD1. J was trimmed by 0 bases and V by 3 bases; bases with no gene match: 10. The CDR3 is 19 residues long. The germline V gene has CDR1 MGHRA and CDR2 YSYEKL. In DNA form, the CDR3 reads TGCGCCAGCAGCCACTTCACCGGGACAGGCTACTCTGGGGCCAACGTCCTGACTTTC. It specifies CASSHFTGTGYSGANVLTF.

The chain couples TRBV5-1 to TRBJ2-5; 8 positions match TRBD1. The CDR3 is made up of 13 amino acids. J was trimmed by 1 base and V by 5 bases; bases with no gene match: 1. Germline loops: CDR1 SGHRS, CDR2 YFSETQ. CDR3 protein: CASRTGVQETQYF. The CDR3 region has the DNA TGCGCCAGCAGGACAGGGGTCCAAGAGACCCAGTACTTC. Variable domain in full (rest from reference TRBV5-1 and TRBJ2-5): KAGVTQTPRYLIKTRGQQVTLSCSPISGHRSVSWYQQTPGQGLQFLFEYFSETQRNKGNFPGRFSGRQFSNSRSEMNVSTLELGDSALYLCASRTGVQETQYFGPGTRLLVL.

The rearrangement links TRBV5-1 to TRBJ2-7, with 7 bases identical to TRBD1. V trimming: 2 bases; J trimming: 3 bases; junction bases outside the gene matches: 5. The V gene's germline CDR1 is SGHRS and CDR2 YFSETQ. The CDR3 runs 14 residues. The CDR3 sequence is CASSFGQEVYEQYF. CDR3 DNA sequence: TGCGCCAGCAGCTTTGGACAGGAGGTCTACGAGCAGTACTTC.

This rearrangement joins TRBV7-2 to TRBJ1-2; 7 nucleotides agree with TRBD1. The CDR3 contains 17 residues. Germline-derived CDR1 and CDR2 are SGHTA and FQGNSA. With V trimmed by 6 bases and J by 4 bases, 17 bases remained unmatched. The CDR3 nucleotides are TGTGCCAGCAGTACAGGGGCTGGGGCCCAGTACTCCTATGGCTACACCTTC. Protein product: CASSTGAGAQYSYGYTF.

The chain has TRBV4-1 and TRBJ2-6; a weak D match, TRBD2 (6 bases). The V end lost 3 bases, the J end lost 2 bases, and 20 bases lay between the germline ends. Germline lookup yields CDR1 MGHRA and CDR2 YSYEKL. This CDR3 spans 19 amino acids. The CDR3 DNA follows: TGCGCCAGCAGCCATAAACCCGGGACGGCGGGGCCTGGGGCCAACGTCCTGACTTTC. Translating gives CASSHKPGTAGPGANVLTF.

V is TRBV5-1 and J is TRBJ1-1, with 7 nucleotides matching TRBD1. Germline lookup yields CDR1 SGHRS and CDR2 YFSETQ. V gave up 5 bases and J gave up 0 bases; unmatched junction bases: 7. The CDR3 sequence is 15 residues long. The CDR3 sequence is CASRAPTGVNTEAFF. The CDR3 region has the DNA TGCGCCAGCAGGGCCCCCACAGGGGTGAACACTGAAGCTTTCTTT.

This clone was observed a single time. The chain employs TRBV6-5 and TRBJ2-7, with 8 bases lining up with TRBD1. The CDR3 consists of 12 residues. CDR1 is MNHEY and CDR2 is SVGAGI in the germline V gene. V was pared by 7 bases and J by 3 bases, with 2 bases of the junction left unmatched. CDR3 sequence reads: CASTDRVYEQYF. As DNA, the CDR3 is TGTGCCAGCACGGACAGGGTCTACGAGCAGTACTTC.

The V call is TRBV7-3, the J call TRBJ2-3; tentatively, D is TRBD2 (5 bases). Trimming left V 5 bases short and J 0 bases short, with 12 bases between. There are 15 residues in the CDR3. Looked up from germline, CDR1 is SGHTA and CDR2 is FQGTGA. The CDR3 nucleotides are TGTGCCAGCAGCCGTGCGAGCGGAAGCACAGATACGCAGTATTTT. Protein: CASSRASGSTDTQYF.